These 15 T cell receptor beta chains were all obtained from the same sample, sequenced in a study of T cell responses to AZD1222 COVID-19 vaccine. The data were produced by immunoSEQ multiplex PCR, yet TCRdb's version contains in-frame clones alone and is incomplete. The sample carries fewer than 200,000 clones, 80% to 95% recorded once. The sequences come from peripheral blood, collected 28 days after the second AZD1222 dose. The receptors here all came from an adult who received the AZD1222 COVID-19 vaccine.

The chain links TRBV7-8 to TRBJ2-7; D is uncertain. Trimming took off 4 bases at V and 1 base at J, with 11 bases between the two ends. The CDR3 runs to 14 residues. CDR1 SGHVS and CDR2 FQNEAQ come from the germline V gene. CDR3 loop: CASSSRVESYEQYF. In nucleotides, the CDR3 is TGTGCCAGCAGCTCTCGGGTAGAGTCCTACGAGCAGTACTTC. The whole variable domain, remainder taken from reference TRBV7-8 and TRBJ2-7, is GAGVSQSPRYKVAKRGQDVALRCDPISGHVSLFWYQQALGQGPEFLTYFQNEAQLDKSGLPSDRFFAERPEGSVSTLKIQRTQQEDSAVYLCASSSRVESYEQYFGPGTRLTVT.

The chain links TRBV30 to TRBJ1-1; D is ambiguous. The germline gives CDR1 GTSNPN, CDR2 SVGIG (reference sequence). Trimming stripped 0 bases from V and 1 base from J, with 9 bases between. The CDR3 runs to 14 residues. CDR3 in amino acids: CAWSVQLGNTEAFF. In DNA form, the CDR3 reads TGTGCCTGGAGTGTACAGTTGGGGAACACTGAAGCTTTCTTT.

A word on this clone: Other DNA sequences in the same sample also yield this CDR3. V gene TRBV29-1 combines with J gene TRBJ1-2; D not resolved. CDR3 length: 12 amino acids. V was cut by 4 bases and J by 0 bases, with 6 bases left in between. The germline CDR1 and CDR2 sequences are SQVTM and ANQGSEA. The chain's CDR3 is CSVGRSNYGYTF. The CDR3, as DNA: TGCAGCGTTGGACGATCTAACTATGGCTACACCTTC.

CDR3 DNA sequence: TGCGCCAGCAGCCAAGACGAAACAGGTCTTCCCTATGGCTACACCTTC. Its translation: CASSQDETGLPYGYTF. The chain combines TRBV4-1 with TRBJ1-2; TRBD1 is a possible D gene (5 bases). Trimming pared 0 bases from V and 4 bases from J, leaving 15 bases between. Germline V gives CDR1 MGHRA, CDR2 YSYEKL. The CDR3 runs to 16 residues.

The chain joins TRBV18 to TRBJ1-3; the D gene is possibly TRBD1 (5 bases). This CDR3 is built from 13 residues. Deletions cut 1 base from V and 4 bases from J, with 5 bases between. In germline, CDR1 is KGHSH, CDR2 LQKENI. In DNA, the CDR3 is TGTGCCAGCTCACCACGGGGGGGAAACACCATATATTTT. It translates to CASSPRGGNTIYF.

The V and J genes are TRBV5-1 and TRBJ2-1; D is uncertain. The germline gives CDR1 SGHRS, CDR2 YFSETQ. This CDR3 contains 12 residues. With 4 bases removed from V and 7 bases from J, the gap between germline ends came to 9 bases. CDR3 coding DNA: TGCGCCAGCAGCCGCTCATATAATGAGCAGTTCTTC. The encoded protein is CASSRSYNEQFF.

DNA of the CDR3: TGTGCCAGCAGTTTTCGACTCGGCACTGAAGCTTTCTTT. It translates to CASSFRLGTEAFF. The chain joins TRBV6-5 to TRBJ1-1; no reliable D call. Deletions cut 4 bases from V and 4 bases from J, with 10 bases between. In germline, CDR1 is MNHEY, CDR2 SVGAGI. The CDR3 loop spans 13 amino acids.

The chain is built from TRBV5-5 and TRBJ2-5; TRBD2 matches 10 bases. This CDR3 has 14 amino acids. Germline values: CDR1 SGHKS, CDR2 YYEKEE (reference sequence). J was trimmed by 3 bases and V by 2 bases; bases with no gene match: 1. The CDR3 bases are TGTGCCAGCAGCTTTACTAGCGGGGAAGAGACCCAGTACTTC. It translates to CASSFTSGEETQYF.

V usage is TRBV6-5 and J usage is TRBJ2-7; the D gene is possibly TRBD1 (5 bases). The CDR3 loop spans 15 amino acids. CDR1 MNHEY and CDR2 SVGAGI come from the germline V gene. Between the trimmed V and J ends, which lost 4 bases and 0 bases, there was a span of 13 bases. The DNA of the CDR3 is TGTGCCAGCAGTTCTTGGGGCTCGAGCTCCTACGAGCAGTACTTC. The encoded protein is CASSSWGSSSYEQYF.

V and J are TRBV10-3 and TRBJ1-3; TRBD1 matches at 9 bases. CDR1 and CDR2 from the germline V gene are ENHRY and SYGVKD. The CDR3 extends over 18 amino acids. Losses at the gene ends were 0 bases for V and 0 bases for J; bases not matched to a gene: 6. Written as DNA, the CDR3 is TGTGCCATCAGTGAGTCGGAGGACAGGGGTATCTCTGGAAACACCATATATTTT. Its translation is CAISESEDRGISGNTIYF.

The rearrangement uses TRBV19 and TRBJ1-2, with 9 bases that match TRBD1. Germline CDR1 reads LNHDA; CDR2 reads SQIVND (reference sequence). This CDR3 spans 15 amino acids. V shed 6 bases and J 2 bases; nucleotides not matched to a gene: 7. As DNA, the CDR3 is TGTGCCAGTAGCAACCTGGGGACAGGGAACTATGGCTACACCTTC. Protein sequence: CASSNLGTGNYGYTF. Variable domain in full (rest from reference TRBV19 and TRBJ1-2): DGGITQSPKYLFRKEGQNVTLSCEQNLNHDAMYWYRQDPGQGLRLIYYSQIVNDFQKGDIAEGYSVSREKKESFPLTVTSAQKNPTAFYLCASSNLGTGNYGYTFGSGTRLTVV.

The chain has TRBV3-1 (or the pseudogene TRBV3-2) and TRBJ1-1; TRBD1 matches 7 bases. V lost 3 bases to trimming and J lost 4 bases; unmatched junction nucleotides: 2. Germline-derived CDR1 and CDR2 are LGHDT and YNNKEL (reference sequence). The CDR3 is made up of 13 amino acids. In nucleotides, the CDR3 is TGTGCCAGCAGCCAGACAGGGACCACTGAAGCTTTCTTT. As protein: CASSQTGTTEAFF.

The chain carries TRBV27 and TRBJ2-1; D gene ambiguous. This CDR3 is 13 amino acids long. V lost 3 bases and J lost 3, with 6 bases in between. Germline V gene data show CDR1 as MNHEY and CDR2 as SMNVEV (reference sequence). CDR3 in amino acids: CASSFRGYNEQFF. The CDR3 DNA is TGTGCCAGCAGTTTTAGAGGCTACAATGAGCAGTTCTTC.

The chain combines TRBV21-1 with TRBJ2-1; no DNA check was done on the table's D call, TRBD1. TRBV21-1 is a pseudogene locus. The CDR3 loop spans 13 amino acids. CDR3 in DNA: TGTGCCAGCAGCAAAGGCTTTGACAGGGCCAAGTTCTTC. Amino acid sequence: CASSKGFDRAKFF.

This clone appeared a single time. The gene calls are TRBV5-1 and TRBJ2-7, with no clear D. V was trimmed by 5 bases and J by 3 bases, leaving 15 bases between them. This CDR3 comprises 14 residues. Germline CDR1 reads SGHRS; CDR2 reads YFSETQ. CDR3 bases: TGCGCCAGCAGGAATGGGCAGGTCTACTACGAGCAGTACTTC. Encoded protein: CASRNGQVYYEQYF.